This TCR beta chain is from a study of blood T cell repertoires in COVID-19. Background on the study: Collection of acute and convalescent COVID-19 samples took place in the United States, Italy and Spain. PBMCs, B-cell-depleted T cells, or T cells were the source of the cDNA or gDNA that made up the material.

Original data processing: Estimation of nucleated cell counts was performed using reference gene primer amplification. Measured with immunoSEQ multiplex PCR; TCRdb has only the in-frame clones, and not every one. The DNA gave D and trimming, while V, J and clone size come from that table. The sample consists of tens of thousands of clones, 79% of them appearing once. The CDR3 consists of 20 residues. Germline CDR1 LNHDA, CDR2 SQIVND (reference sequence). V was clipped by 5 bases and J by 7 bases; unmatched bases: 24. Sequenced sample: peripheral blood. This sequence originates from a human donor in a cohort sampled during active COVID-19. The J gene is TRBJ2-1, the V gene TRBV19, with 9 bases identical to TRBD1. CDR3 in DNA: TGTGCCAGTAGTGCCCCCGGGACAGGGCCCTTGCTCAGCTTGGGGAATGAGCAGTTCTTC. Translation: CASSAPGTGPLLSLGNEQFF.